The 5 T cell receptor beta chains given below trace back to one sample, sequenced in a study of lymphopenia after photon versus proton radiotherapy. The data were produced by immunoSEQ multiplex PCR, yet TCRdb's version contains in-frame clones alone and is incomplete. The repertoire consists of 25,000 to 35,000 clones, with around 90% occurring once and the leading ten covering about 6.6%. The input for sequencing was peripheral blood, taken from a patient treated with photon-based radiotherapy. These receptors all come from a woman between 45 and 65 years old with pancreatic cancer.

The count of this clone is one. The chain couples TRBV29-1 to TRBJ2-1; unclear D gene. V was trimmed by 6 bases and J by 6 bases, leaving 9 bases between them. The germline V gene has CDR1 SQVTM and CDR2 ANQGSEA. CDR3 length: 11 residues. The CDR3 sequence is CSVEWSNEQFF. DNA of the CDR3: TGCAGCGTGGAATGGAGCAATGAGCAGTTCTTC.

CDR3 amino acids: CASSLTGAYYNEQFF. DNA of the CDR3: TGTGCCAGCAGCTTAACGGGAGCGTACTACAATGAGCAGTTCTTC. The chain recombines TRBV11-2 with TRBJ2-1; the D gene is possibly TRBD2 (6 bases). Trimming removed 2 bases from V and 3 bases from J, with 11 bases in between. Germline lookup yields CDR1 SGHAT and CDR2 FQNNGV. The CDR3 has 15 residues. Drawing the rest from reference TRBV11-2 and TRBJ2-1, the complete variable domain is EAGVAQSPRYKIIEKRQSVAFWCNPISGHATLYWYQQILGQGPKLLIQFQNNGVVDDSQLPKDRFSAERLKGVDSTLKIQPAKLEDSAVYLCASSLTGAYYNEQFFGPGTRLTVL.

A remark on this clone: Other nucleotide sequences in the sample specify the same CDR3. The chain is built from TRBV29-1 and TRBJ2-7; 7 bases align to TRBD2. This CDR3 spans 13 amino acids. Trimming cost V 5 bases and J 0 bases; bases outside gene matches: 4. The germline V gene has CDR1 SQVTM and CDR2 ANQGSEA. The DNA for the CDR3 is TGCAGCGTTCGGGGCGGGAGCTCCTACGAGCAGTACTTC. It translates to CSVRGGSSYEQYF.

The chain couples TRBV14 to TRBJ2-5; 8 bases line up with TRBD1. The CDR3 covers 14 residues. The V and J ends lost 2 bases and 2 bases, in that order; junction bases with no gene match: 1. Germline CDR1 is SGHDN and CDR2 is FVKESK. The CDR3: CASSQNRGQETQYF. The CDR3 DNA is TGTGCCAGCAGCCAAAACAGGGGGCAAGAGACCCAGTACTTC.

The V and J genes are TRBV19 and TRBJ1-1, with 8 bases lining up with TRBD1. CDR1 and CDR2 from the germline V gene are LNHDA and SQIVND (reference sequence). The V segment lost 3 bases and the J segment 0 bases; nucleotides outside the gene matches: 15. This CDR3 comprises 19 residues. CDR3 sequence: CASSIGSTGGTWMNTEAFF. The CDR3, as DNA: TGTGCCAGTAGTATCGGCTCTACAGGGGGAACCTGGATGAACACTGAAGCTTTCTTT. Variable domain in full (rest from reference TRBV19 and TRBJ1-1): DGGITQSPKYLFRKEGQNVTLSCEQNLNHDAMYWYRQDPGQGLRLIYYSQIVNDFQKGDIAEGYSVSREKKESFPLTVTSAQKNPTAFYLCASSIGSTGGTWMNTEAFFGQGTRLTVV.